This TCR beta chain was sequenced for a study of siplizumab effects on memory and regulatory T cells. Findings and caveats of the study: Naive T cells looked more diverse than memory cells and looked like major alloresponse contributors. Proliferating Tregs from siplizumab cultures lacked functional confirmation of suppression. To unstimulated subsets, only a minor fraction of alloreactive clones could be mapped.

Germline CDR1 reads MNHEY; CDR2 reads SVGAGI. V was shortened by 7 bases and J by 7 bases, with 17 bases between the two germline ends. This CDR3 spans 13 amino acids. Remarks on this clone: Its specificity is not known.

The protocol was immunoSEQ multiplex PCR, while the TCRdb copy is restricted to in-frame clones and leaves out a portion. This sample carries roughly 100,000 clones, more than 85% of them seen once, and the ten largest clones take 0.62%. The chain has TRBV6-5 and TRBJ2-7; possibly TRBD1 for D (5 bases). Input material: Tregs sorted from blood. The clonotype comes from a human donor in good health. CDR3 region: CASTQGPGGEQYF. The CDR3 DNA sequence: TGTGCCAGCACCCAGGGTCCCGGTGGGGAGCAGTACTTC.